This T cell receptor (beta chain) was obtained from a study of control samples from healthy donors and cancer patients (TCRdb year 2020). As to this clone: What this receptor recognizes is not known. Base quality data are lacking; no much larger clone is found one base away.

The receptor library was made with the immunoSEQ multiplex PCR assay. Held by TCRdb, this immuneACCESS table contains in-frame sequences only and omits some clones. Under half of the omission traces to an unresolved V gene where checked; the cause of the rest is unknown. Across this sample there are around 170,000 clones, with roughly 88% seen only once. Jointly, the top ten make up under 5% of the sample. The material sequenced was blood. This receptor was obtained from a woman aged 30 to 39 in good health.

CDR3 loop: CASSQEVGAEAFF. At the DNA level, the sequence is TGTGCCAGCAGCCAAGAGGTGGGGGCCGAAGCTTTCTTT. The sequence joins TRBV3-1 (or the pseudogene TRBV3-2) to TRBJ1-1; D gene: possibly TRBD1, on 6 matching bases. The germline V gene (reference sequence) gives CDR1 as LGHDT and CDR2 as YNNKEL. V is clipped by 0 bases and J by 8 bases, and the sequence between their germline boundaries is 10 bases long. Taken from cysteine to phenylalanine, the CDR3 has 13 residues. Here the CDR3 DNA is all that survives: 39 bases in frame from base 1.